The 13 T cell receptor beta chains in this list originate from one sample, sequenced in a study of T cells in Graves' hyperthyroidism and ophthalmopathy. Amplified regions were TCR beta CDR3 sequences from RNA transcripts. Carried out on the TCR CDR3, a first-round RT-PCR used the HTBI primer set. MiXCR was run by TCRdb on the multiplex PCR reads, yielding one entry per CDR3 protein. The sample lists roughly 280,000 distinct CDR3 sequences; 20% to 25% were seen once. The material sequenced was blood. These receptors came from a man aged 25 to 40 with Graves' ophthalmopathy.

This clonotype was detected a few times. CDR3 loop: CSAREGGDGNQPQHF. The CDR3, as DNA: TGCAGTGCTAGAGAGGGGGGCGATGGCAATCAGCCCCAGCATTTT. This chain uses TRBV20-1 with TRBJ1-5; tentatively, D is TRBD1 (6 bases). The CDR3 contains 15 residues. Germline V gives CDR1 DFQATT, CDR2 SNEGSKA (reference sequence). V was trimmed by 0 bases and J by 2 bases, leaving 11 bases between them.

This clonotype was observed a few times. This rearrangement joins TRBV4-2 to TRBJ2-3; 12 positions agree with TRBD2. CDR1 is LGHNA, CDR2 YNFKEQ, per germline. The CDR3 runs to 17 residues. Trimming cost V 1 base and J 4 bases; bases outside gene matches: 6. Here the CDR3 reads CASSQAASGRAADTQYF. DNA for the CDR3: TGTGCCAGCAGCCAAGCGGCTAGCGGGAGGGCCGCAGATACGCAGTATTTT.

This clonotype was counted at least ten times. The chain has TRBV27 and TRBJ2-1, with 8 bases lining up with TRBD2. Losses at the gene ends were 1 base for V and 8 bases for J; bases not matched to a gene: 10. This CDR3 is 16 amino acids long. Germline V gene lookup returns CDR1 MNHEY and CDR2 SMNVEV (reference sequence). The CDR3 here is CASSLYGGAGVHEQFF. Here the CDR3 DNA reads TGTGCCAGCAGTTTATACGGGGGAGCGGGAGTTCATGAGCAGTTCTTC.

This clonotype has a count of ten or more. The gene calls are TRBV3-1 and TRBJ1-2; 7 positions match TRBD1. This CDR3 region has 17 residues. V was clipped by 4 bases and J by 0 bases; unmatched bases: 11. Germline-derived CDR1 and CDR2 are LGHDT and YNNKEL (reference sequence). The CDR3 bases are TGTGCCAGCAGCCCCCGGGACAGCCTGACCTCTAACTATGGCTACACCTTC. This sequence encodes CASSPRDSLTSNYGYTF.

This chain joins TRBV3-1 and TRBJ2-1; no firm D call. The CDR3 covers 16 residues. Germline CDR1 is LGHDT and CDR2 is YNNKEL (reference sequence). Trimming left V 0 bases short and J 0 bases short, with 9 bases between. The CDR3 region is CASSQDMSSSYNEQFF. The CDR3 region has the DNA TGTGCCAGCAGCCAAGATATGAGTAGCTCCTACAATGAGCAGTTCTTC.

This clonotype was seen only a few times. The J gene is TRBJ2-1, the V gene TRBV18; D perhaps matches TRBD2 (6 bases). The V gene lost 2 bases and the J gene lost 7 bases, with 9 bases spanning the gap. The CDR3 runs to 13 residues. The germline CDR1 and CDR2 sequences are KGHSH and LQKENI. Here the CDR3 reads CASSPGGRNEQFF. The CDR3 DNA is TGTGCCAGCTCACCAGGGGGGAGGAATGAGCAGTTCTTC.

Only a few counts were recorded for this clonotype. The chain carries TRBV7-2 and TRBJ2-7, with unresolved D. This CDR3 comprises 11 residues. Looked up from germline, CDR1 is SGHTA and CDR2 is FQGNSA. Trimming removed 6 bases at V and 9 bases at J, with 12 bases between. This CDR3 is CASSLVTGQYF. The CDR3 bases are TGTGCCAGCAGTCTTGTTACGGGGCAGTACTTC. Looking up the rest from reference TRBV7-2 and TRBJ2-7 gives the full variable domain: GAGVSQSPSNKVTEKGKDVELRCDPISGHTALYWYRQSLGQGLEFLIYFQGNSAPDKSGLPSDRFSAERTGGSVSTLTIQRTQQEDSAVYLCASSLVTGQYFGPGTRLTVT.

The genes are TRBV14 and TRBJ1-3; D call uncertain. Trimming shortened V by 1 base and J by 4 bases, and 14 bases separated the two germline ends. The length of the CDR3 is 16 residues. Germline loops: CDR1 SGHDN, CDR2 FVKESK. This CDR3 reads CASSQARTAQGNTIYF. DNA of the CDR3: TGTGCCAGCAGCCAAGCCCGGACGGCTCAAGGAAACACCATATATTTT.

At least ten counts were recorded for this clonotype. The chain joins TRBV28 to TRBJ1-1; 9 bases fit TRBD1. CDR3 length: 14 amino acids. V gave up 5 bases and J gave up 4 bases; unmatched junction bases: 5. CDR1 MDHEN and CDR2 SYDVKM come from the germline V gene. This CDR3 reads CASSIGTGSTEAFF. Here the CDR3 DNA reads TGTGCCAGCAGTATAGGGACAGGGAGCACTGAAGCTTTCTTT. Based on the CDR3 plus reference TRBV28 and TRBJ1-1, the full variable domain is DVKVTQSSRYLVKRTGEKVFLECVQDMDHENMFWYRQDPGLGLRLIYFSYDVKMKEKGDIPEGYSVSREKKERFSLILESASTNQTSMYLCASSIGTGSTEAFFGQGTRLTVV.

This rearrangement joins TRBV12-5 to TRBJ1-5; 8 positions agree with TRBD1. This CDR3 is built from 15 residues. From germline, CDR1 is LGHNT and CDR2 FRNRAP. J lost 2 bases, V lost 2 bases, and 2 bases had no gene match. Written as DNA, the CDR3 is TGTGCTAGTGGTTTGTTGACAGGGGGCAATCAGCCCCAGCATTTT. It translates to CASGLLTGGNQPQHF.

This clonotype was counted at least ten times. The genes are TRBV2 and TRBJ2-7; 9 nucleotides line up with TRBD2. Germline V gives CDR1 SNHLY, CDR2 FYNNEI. The CDR3 is 14 amino acids. With 3 bases clipped from V and 6 bases from J, the junction kept 6 bases outside the gene matches. The CDR3 loop is CASSEVSGSGEQYF. CDR3 nucleotides: TGTGCCAGCAGTGAGGTTAGCGGGAGCGGCGAGCAGTACTTC. Based on the CDR3 plus reference TRBV2 and TRBJ2-7, the full variable domain is EPEVTQTPSHQVTQMGQEVILRCVPISNHLYFYWYRQILGQKVEFLVSFYNNEISEKSEIFDDQFSVERPDGSNFTLKIRSTKLEDSAMYFCASSEVSGSGEQYFGPGTRLTVT.

This chain connects TRBV11-3 to TRBJ1-3, with D hard to call. The CDR3 covers 14 residues. Trimming took off 3 bases at V and 4 bases at J, with 10 bases between the two ends. In germline, CDR1 is SGHNT, CDR2 YENEEA. CDR3 region: CASSFTSVGNTIYF. The CDR3 DNA follows: TGTGCCAGCAGCTTCACTTCGGTAGGAAACACCATATATTTT.

The rearrangement uses TRBV6-1 and TRBJ1-2; D unclear. This CDR3 has 15 residues. The germline V gene encodes CDR1 MNHNS and CDR2 SASEGT. The V and J ends lost 2 bases and 0 bases respectively, with 10 bases between them. This CDR3 reads CASSELPGTNYGYTF. CDR3 DNA sequence: TGTGCCAGCAGTGAACTTCCGGGTACTAACTATGGCTACACCTTC.